This TCR beta chain comes out of a study of T cell responses to AZD1222 COVID-19 vaccine (dated by TCRdb to the early 2020s). Study-level background: A total of more than 230 trial participants underwent TCR sequencing, of whom 200 to 220 had received two doses of AZD1222 and about 26 had received two doses of the MenACWY control vaccine. Trial participants were enrolled into age subgroups of 18-55, 56-69 and 70-plus years, which contained about 150, 28 and 57 TCR-sequenced participants, respectively. What the work shows at the level of the full study, not this receptor alone: In the small 56-69-year group, the increase in depth fell short of significance, most likely because of low power. Only six AZD1222 recipients were SARS-CoV-2 seropositive at baseline, limiting conclusions about previously exposed vaccinees. Reportedly, almost half of the unique spike-specific TCRs recognized epitopes lying outside the regions that are mutated in the B.1.351 and B.1.1.7 variants. The whole spike protein was spanned by vaccine-associated CD4 TCRs, and dominant responses were seen in regions 160-218 and 743-854. Most participants were white British and females outnumbered males, and the authors suggested that clonal diversity may have been underestimated. Spike-specific TCR breadth and depth rose significantly after two AZD1222 doses compared with day 0 and with MenACWY recipients. Because no samples from the day 14 peak response were available, repertoires could be characterized only after the peak T cell response.

The CDR3 regions of human TCRbeta chains were analyzed by immunosequencing. In the authors' own workflow: Repertoire TCRs were checked for matches against a reference library of SARS-CoV-2-specific TCRs that had been generated using the MIRA antigen-specificity platform. Breadth was defined as the fraction of unique TCRs that were SARS-CoV-2-associated, and depth was defined as the fraction of total T cells that were SARS-CoV-2-associated. Using the MIRA data, each spike-specific TCR was assigned both to the spike region to which the TCR was reactive and to a CD4 or CD8 class. Log10-transformed breadth and depth values were compared by one-way ANOVA with Sidak's multiple comparisons tests. In its TCRdb copy, this immuneACCESS table keeps in-frame sequences only and misses some clones. Where compared with another copy, unresolved V genes explain less than half of these, and the others have no known cause. V and J calls and clone size follow that table, whereas D and trimming were derived from the DNA. Across this sample there are over 75,000 clones, with 80% to 90% seen only once. The ten biggest clones cover about 2.4% of the sample.

Taken from cysteine to phenylalanine, the CDR3 has 14 residues. The retained sequence is limited to the CDR3, 42 bases, with the frame set at the first base. Trimming takes 6 bases from V and 4 bases from J, and the germline ends sit 15 bases apart. Looking up the germline V gene yields CDR1 SGHTA and CDR2 FQGNSA. What the time point label conveys for this sample: about 28 days (+/-7) after the second vaccine dose. Because spike-specific TCR depth and breadth did not differ between the two schedules, AZD1222 recipients who got a second dose at roughly 4 weeks were pooled with those who got a second dose at roughly 12 weeks. Samples from vaccinated people were obtained from the UK trials COV001 and COV002, which included a single-blind randomized controlled phase 2/3 trial of AZD1222 (ChAdOx1 nCoV-19) in healthy adults. Trial participant PBMC samples were collected at day 0 and day 28 after the second dose for TCRbeta chain sequencing.

On this clone itself: The specificity of this receptor is unknown. Nothing much larger sits one base from this clone, and base qualities are not available.

The sequencing used peripheral blood, collected 28 days after the second AZD1222 dose. This chain is built from TRBV7-2 and TRBJ1-2; the D gene remains uncertain. The source of this sequence is an adult who received the AZD1222 COVID-19 vaccine. DNA sequence: TGTGCCAGCAGTAACAACGACCTTCCCTATGGCTACACCTTC. Its translation reads: CASSNNDLPYGYTF.